A selection of T cell receptor beta chains follows, all from one sample in a study of T-cell memory formation after mild COVID-19. A single record per CDR3 protein comes from TCRdb applying MiXCR to the 5' RACE reads. This sample has about 140,000 distinct CDR3 sequences, with roughly 15% found just once. The material sequenced was PBMCs or a T cell subset sorted from them (not recorded which). The receptors derive from an adult woman who had mild COVID-19 (a few samples of this study predate the infection). Cell type and time point are not known. CDR3s include the opening cysteine and the closing phenylalanine or tryptophan. The D gene is left open where the match is weak. Size tells how often a clone was seen (once, few, many) or the class of an expanded clone, and some rows leave it out.

V	J	D	size	DNA	CDR3
TRBV5-1	TRBJ2-7	TRBD2	few	TGCGCCAGCAGCTTGACTAGCGCGACCTACGAGCAGTACTTC	CASSLTSATYEQYF
TRBV12-3/TRBV12-4	TRBJ1-1	NA	few	TGTGCCAGCAGTTCCCTGATCACTGAAGCTTTCTTT	CASSSLITEAFF
TRBV10-3	TRBJ2-2	TRBD1	NA	TGTGCCATCAGTGAGTCGACGGGACAGGGTCGGCCCGGGGAGCTGTTTTTT	CAISESTGQGRPGELFF
TRBV4-1	TRBJ1-1	NA	NA	TGCGCCAGCAGCCAAGAATTACAGGGTCGGACTGAAGCTTTCTTT	CASSQELQGRTEAFF
TRBV4-1	TRBJ2-7	NA	NA	TGCGCCAGCAGCCAAGATTTTGCGGGGTTGCAGCAGTACTTC	CASSQDFAGLQQYF
TRBV7-9	TRBJ2-2	NA	few	TGTGCCAGCAGCTTAAACCCGGGACAACGCACCGGGGAGCTGTTTTTT	CASSLNPGQRTGELFF
TRBV5-1	TRBJ1-1	NA	NA	TGCGCCAGCACCTCCCCGATGGGAAGTACTGAAGCTTTCTTT	CASTSPMGSTEAFF
TRBV7-9	TRBJ1-4	TRBD1	NA	TGTGCCAGCAGGGCCGGGACAGAGGTCCGGGATAATGAAAAACTGTTTTTT	CASRAGTEVRDNEKLFF
TRBV24-1	TRBJ2-1	NA	many	TGTGCCACCAGTGATTTGCACGGGGAGCAGTTCTTC	CATSDLHGEQFF
TRBV7-9	TRBJ1-2	NA	few	TGTGCCAGCAGCTCACTGCAGGGTACAGCCGTCGGCTATGGCTACACCTTC	CASSSLQGTAVGYGYTF
TRBV5-5	TRBJ2-2	TRBD1	NA	TGTGCCAGCAGCCCATGGGACAGGGTCACCGGGGAGCTGTTTTTT	CASSPWDRVTGELFF
TRBV27	TRBJ2-1	TRBD2	NA	TGTGCCAGCAGTTTTGGGCTAGCGGGGGAGGGTGAGCAGTTCTTC	CASSFGLAGEGEQFF
TRBV12-3/TRBV12-4	TRBJ2-7	TRBD1	NA	TGTGCCAGCAGTCCTAAGTGGGACAGGGGAAACGAGCAGTACTTC	CASSPKWDRGNEQYF
TRBV20-1	TRBJ1-2	NA	NA	TGCAGTGCTAGAGGGGACACTAACTATGGCTACACCTTC	CSARGDTNYGYTF
TRBV20-1	TRBJ2-7	NA	NA	TGCAGTGCTAGAGATCGCCTATCCTACGAGCAGTACTTC	CSARDRLSYEQYF
TRBV5-6	TRBJ2-1	NA	NA	TGTGCCAGCAGCTTTATGGGCTACAATGAGCAGTTCTTC	CASSFMGYNEQFF
TRBV11-2	TRBJ2-2	NA	few	TGTGCCAGCAGCTCGACACTGGGCGCCGGGTCCTACGGGGAGCTGTTTTTT	CASSSTLGAGSYGELFF
TRBV9	TRBJ2-7	TRBD1	NA	TGTGCCAGCAGCGTAGATGACAGGGGTTACTACGAGCAGTACTTC	CASSVDDRGYYEQYF
TRBV15	TRBJ2-3	NA	many	TGTGCCACCAGCAGAGACCAGGGGTTCAAAGATACGCAGTATTTT	CATSRDQGFKDTQYF
TRBV24-1	TRBJ1-5	NA	NA	TGTGCCACCAGTGATCCTAGGAGTAGCAATCAGCCCCAGCATTTT	CATSDPRSSNQPQHF
TRBV19	TRBJ1-6	NA	NA	TGTGCCAGTAGTATACCGGACTACACCCTCCACTTT	CASSIPDYTLHF
TRBV7-6	TRBJ2-3	NA	few	TGTGCCAGCAGCTCCCGCTTCCGGACAGATACGCAGTATTTT	CASSSRFRTDTQYF
TRBV7-2	TRBJ2-1	NA	NA	TGTGCCAGCAGCTTGGGGTCCCAAACCCACAATGAGCAGTTCTTC	CASSLGSQTHNEQFF
TRBV5-5	TRBJ1-2	NA	NA	TGTGCCAGCAGCGCAGAGACTGGCTACACCTTC	CASSAETGYTF
TRBV4-1	TRBJ2-7	TRBD1	NA	TGCGCCAGCAGCCAAGTGTCAGGGGGATTCTACGAGCAGTACTTC	CASSQVSGGFYEQYF
TRBV3-1	TRBJ1-6	NA	NA	TGTGCCAGCAGCCGTACGTCCACCTCAGAGGATTCACCCCTCCACTTT	CASSRTSTSEDSPLHF
TRBV27	TRBJ2-1	TRBD2	many	TGTGCCAGCGGGACCCCCAGTACTAGCGGTTACAATGAGCAGTTCTTC	CASGTPSTSGYNEQFF
TRBV6-2/TRBV6-3	TRBJ2-1	TRBD2	few	TGTGCCAGCACCGTCTTCGGCGGGAGCGATGAGCAGTTCTTC	CASTVFGGSDEQFF
TRBV6-2/TRBV6-3	TRBJ2-1	NA	few	TGTGCCAGCAGTTGGGGGGATGGGGGTGAGCAGTTCTTC	CASSWGDGGEQFF
TRBV20-1	TRBJ2-3	NA	few	TGCAGCGCCCAGAGCAAGGGCACAGATACGCAGTATTTT	CSAQSKGTDTQYF
TRBV4-3	TRBJ2-3	NA	many	TGCGCCAGCAGCCATACGGGATACGGGACCCCAGATACGCAGTATTTT	CASSHTGYGTPDTQYF
TRBV7-3	TRBJ2-5	NA	few	TGTGCCAGCAGCTTAACCAAGAAAGAGACCCAGTACTTC	CASSLTKKETQYF
TRBV20-1	TRBJ2-3	TRBD1	NA	TGCAGTGCCCGACTCGACAGGGTTTCAGATACGCAGTATTTT	CSARLDRVSDTQYF
TRBV9	TRBJ2-1	NA	NA	TGTGCCAGCAGCCTTAGCGACTATGAGCAGTTCTTC	CASSLSDYEQFF
TRBV12-3/TRBV12-4	TRBJ2-7	TRBD2	NA	TGTGCCAGCAGTCGACTAGCGGGAGTCGAGCAGTACTTC	CASSRLAGVEQYF
TRBV7-9	TRBJ2-4	NA	many	TGTGCCAGCAGCTTATCGGGACTTCTTTTAGCCAAAAACATTCAGTACTTC	CASSLSGLLLAKNIQYF
TRBV7-9	TRBJ2-7	TRBD2	few	TGTGCCAGCAGCTTATTCACGGGGCTAGCGGGGCACTACGAGCAGTACTTC	CASSLFTGLAGHYEQYF
TRBV5-1	TRBJ2-3	NA	NA	TGCGCCAGCAGTACGAGGGAAAGAAGCACAGATACGCAGTATTTT	CASSTRERSTDTQYF
TRBV4-2	TRBJ2-1	NA	few	TGTGCCAGCAGAGAGGGGAATGAGCAGTTCTTC	CASREGNEQFF
TRBV20-1	TRBJ2-1	NA	many	TGCAGTGCCCCAAGCGGGCGCTCTCCCAATGAGCAGTTCTTC	CSAPSGRSPNEQFF
TRBV24-1	TRBJ2-6	NA	many	TGTGCCACGGAGGGACAGTCGAGCTCTGGGGCCAACGTCCTGACTTTC	CATEGQSSSGANVLTF